The clone carrying this T cell receptor (beta chain) turned up a few times. What it binds is not known. From the reads, TCRdb called clonotypes with MiXCR, one entry per CDR3 protein. The repertoire has around 900,000 distinct CDR3 sequences, 31% of them found once; the top ten carry roughly an eighth. V dropped 1 base and J dropped 3; count of bases not matched to a gene: 6. The CDR3 spans 15 residues. Germline V CDR1 and CDR2: SNHLY, FYNNEI. This record belongs to a study of T cell repertoires in cytomegalovirus infection. The overall study: Public TCR beta signatures provided an indication of both CMV infection and a matching HLA type.

The receptor was isolated from a human donor in good health (CMV status not recorded). Some clones in this sample may be carry-over from other donors' samples. The chain joins TRBV2 to TRBJ2-7, with TRBD1 matching 7 bases. The sequencing used cultured CD8+ T cells from PBMCs, collected from culture after CMV antigen stimulation. The CDR3 here is CASSEDAGGYYEQYF. CDR3 sequence (DNA): TGTGCCAGCAGTGAAGATGCAGGGGGATACTACGAGCAGTACTTC. Together with reference TRBV2 and TRBJ2-7, the CDR3 gives the full variable domain: EPEVTQTPSHQVTQMGQEVILRCVPISNHLYFYWYRQILGQKVEFLVSFYNNEISEKSEIFDDQFSVERPDGSNFTLKIRSTKLEDSAMYFCASSEDAGGYYEQYFGPGTRLTVT.